Listed below are T cell receptor beta chains from one sample, sequenced in a study of T cell clones after liver transplantation. Profiled with immunoSEQ multiplex PCR; TCRdb holds only in-frame clones, not every one. The sample carries 70,000 to 95,000 clones, over 65% recorded once. The source material was CD4+ T cells from blood, sampled at the 22-month timepoint. The receptors come from a human patient who received a liver transplant. The T cells may come from the graft donor. Each CDR3 is given with its conserved first and last residue. The order of the fields is V gene, J gene, clone size, D gene, CDR3 DNA, CDR3 protein. A D gene is named only where the DNA matches it firmly. Rows give clone size only sometimes, using once, few, many, or a class for an expanded clone.

V: TRBV5-1; J: TRBJ2-3; size: .; D: .; DNA: TGCGCCAGCAGCTTATCGACAGCTAGCACAGATACGCAGTATTTT; CDR3: CASSLSTASTDTQYF
V: TRBV4-2; J: TRBJ1-1; size: .; D: .; DNA: TGTGCCAGCAGCCAAGTAGGCACTGAAGCTTTCTTT; CDR3: CASSQVGTEAFF
V: TRBV27; J: TRBJ2-2; size: .; D: .; DNA: TGTGCCAGCAGTTCAAGGGGGAGGAACACCGGGGAGCTGTTTTTT; CDR3: CASSSRGRNTGELFF
V: TRBV11-2; J: TRBJ2-4; size: .; D: TRBD1; DNA: TGTGCCAGCAGCCGAGGGACAGGCCTAAACATTCAGTACTTC; CDR3: CASSRGTGLNIQYF
V: TRBV4-3; J: TRBJ2-1; size: .; D: .; DNA: TGCGCCAGCAGCCAAGGGACTCCGCACAATGAGCAGTTCTTC; CDR3: CASSQGTPHNEQFF
V: TRBV19; J: TRBJ1-4; size: .; D: .; DNA: TGTGCCAGTAGTAGGGGGACGGCGGAATTAGGGGGTGAAAAACTGTTTTTT; CDR3: CASSRGTAELGGEKLFF
V: TRBV7-3; J: TRBJ2-5; size: .; D: TRBD1; DNA: TGTGCCAGCAGCTTAATGGGACAGGGAGGAGAGACCCAGTACTTC; CDR3: CASSLMGQGGETQYF
V: TRBV7-9; J: TRBJ2-5; size: .; D: TRBD1; DNA: TGTGCCAGCAGACGCGTGACAGGGGACCAAGAGACCCAGTACTTC; CDR3: CASRRVTGDQETQYF
V: TRBV6-5; J: TRBJ2-5; size: .; D: .; DNA: TGTGCCAGCACCCCGCCGGGACAAGAGACCCAGTACTTC; CDR3: CASTPPGQETQYF
V: TRBV14; J: TRBJ2-7; size: .; D: .; DNA: TGTGCCAGCAGCCACCTCCAGGGGATCGGGTCCTACGAGCAGTACTTC; CDR3: CASSHLQGIGSYEQYF
V: TRBV14; J: TRBJ2-6; size: .; D: .; DNA: TGTGCCAGCAGCCAACGGGGGCTACATTCTGGGGCCAACGTCCTGACTTTC; CDR3: CASSQRGLHSGANVLTF
V: TRBV5-1; J: TRBJ1-6; size: .; D: .; DNA: TGCGCCAGCAGTCGTGGAGCAGGGGTCGACCTTTCACCCCTCCACTTT; CDR3: CASSRGAGVDLSPLHF
V: TRBV6-1; J: TRBJ1-1; size: .; D: TRBD1; DNA: TGTGCCAGCAACGACAGGGGGAGTTCAAACACTGAAGCTTTCTTT; CDR3: CASNDRGSSNTEAFF
V: TRBV6-5; J: TRBJ2-3; size: .; D: .; DNA: TGTGCCAGCACCTCGAGGGATACGCAGTATTTT; CDR3: CASTSRDTQYF
V: TRBV7-3; J: TRBJ2-3; size: .; D: .; DNA: TGTGCCAGCAGCTTAAGGTCCGGATCAGATACGCAGTATTTT; CDR3: CASSLRSGSDTQYF
V: TRBV10-3; J: TRBJ2-2; size: medium-sized; D: .; DNA: TGTGCCATCAGTGAGGGAACCGGGGAGCTGTTTTTT; CDR3: CAISEGTGELFF
V: TRBV18; J: TRBJ2-7; size: .; D: TRBD2; DNA: TGTGCCAGCTCAGATCTACAAATAGCGGGTGAGCAGTACTTC; CDR3: CASSDLQIAGEQYF
V: TRBV5-1; J: TRBJ2-7; size: .; D: .; DNA: TGCGCCAGCAGCTTGTTAACAATCTCCTACGAGCAGTACTTC; CDR3: CASSLLTISYEQYF
V: TRBV10-3; J: TRBJ1-5; size: .; D: .; DNA: TGTGCCATCAGTGAGTCGAACAATCAGCCCCAGCATTTT; CDR3: CAISESNNQPQHF
V: TRBV7-9; J: TRBJ2-2; size: .; D: .; DNA: TGTGCCAGCAGCCTTCACGGCCGGGAGACCGGGGAGCTGTTTTTT; CDR3: CASSLHGRETGELFF
V: TRBV18; J: TRBJ1-6; size: .; D: TRBD1; DNA: TGTGCCAGCTCACTCTTGGGACAGGACACGAATTCACCCCTCCACTTT; CDR3: CASSLLGQDTNSPLHF
V: TRBV19; J: TRBJ2-4; size: .; D: .; DNA: TGTGCCAGTAGTATATTAACAGAGAAAAACATTCAGTACTTC; CDR3: CASSILTEKNIQYF
V: TRBV28; J: TRBJ2-7; size: .; D: .; DNA: TGTGCCAGCATCCCCCAAGCGGGTAACGAGCAGTACTTC; CDR3: CASIPQAGNEQYF
V: TRBV2; J: TRBJ2-6; size: .; D: .; DNA: TGTGCCAGCAGTTTCCCTGGGGCCAACGTCCTGACTTTC; CDR3: CASSFPGANVLTF
V: TRBV19; J: TRBJ1-1; size: .; D: TRBD1; DNA: TGTGCCAGTAGTATCGCAGGGGGCGGGAACACTGAAGCTTTCTTT; CDR3: CASSIAGGGNTEAFF
V: TRBV27; J: TRBJ2-2; size: once; D: .; DNA: TGTGCCAGCAGTTTACCTAGCATGGGCAGCACGAACACCGGGGAGCTGTTTTTT; CDR3: CASSLPSMGSTNTGELFF
V: TRBV2; J: TRBJ2-5; size: .; D: TRBD2; DNA: TGTGCCAGCGGGCCCATAGCGGGGGGGGCAGAGACCCAGTACTTC; CDR3: CASGPIAGGAETQYF
V: TRBV7-2; J: TRBJ1-4; size: .; D: .; DNA: TGTGCCAGCAGCTCCAAACTCGGGGAAAAACTGTTTTTT; CDR3: CASSSKLGEKLFF
V: TRBV7-6; J: TRBJ2-5; size: .; D: .; DNA: TGTGCCAGCGGGCCCACTAGCTACCCTTTGGGGACCCAGTACTTC; CDR3: CASGPTSYPLGTQYF
V: TRBV4-2; J: TRBJ2-5; size: .; D: .; DNA: TGTGCCAGCAGCCCATCCGACCGGGGGACGCAAGAGACCCAGTACTTC; CDR3: CASSPSDRGTQETQYF
V: TRBV9; J: TRBJ1-4; size: .; D: .; DNA: TGTGCCAGCAGCGTAGGATGGGGTGAAAAACTGTTTTTT; CDR3: CASSVGWGEKLFF
V: TRBV4-3; J: TRBJ2-3; size: .; D: .; DNA: TGCGCCAGCAGCCAATTTTCGCTAGATACGCAGTATTTT; CDR3: CASSQFSLDTQYF
V: TRBV6-5; J: TRBJ1-2; size: .; D: .; DNA: TGTGCCAGCAGTACAGGAGTGAGGGGCTACACCTTC; CDR3: CASSTGVRGYTF
V: TRBV6-1; J: TRBJ1-5; size: few; D: TRBD1; DNA: TGTGCCAGCAGTGATTACAGGGGTGGGTATAGCAATCAGCCCCAGCATTTT; CDR3: CASSDYRGGYSNQPQHF